Listed here are 31 T cell receptor beta chains from one sample, sequenced in a study of control samples from healthy donors and cancer patients. The data were produced by immunoSEQ multiplex PCR, yet TCRdb's version contains in-frame clones alone and is incomplete. This table holds approximately 100,000 clones, roughly 84% found once. The sequencing sample was made of PBMCs. The receptor source for this set is a man between 65 and 85 years old with lung cancer.

This chain uses TRBV10-1 with TRBJ2-1; TRBD1 is a possible D gene (5 bases). The germline V and J ends were trimmed by 4 bases and 7 bases, with 17 bases remaining between them. CDR1 is WNHNN and CDR2 is SYGVQD in the germline V gene (reference sequence). The CDR3 is 15 amino acids. The CDR3 loop is CASSVARVEVNEQFF. In nucleotides, the CDR3 is TGCGCCAGCAGTGTGGCCAGGGTAGAAGTTAATGAGCAGTTCTTC.

This chain uses TRBV5-1 with TRBJ1-2, with D possibly matching TRBD1 (6 bases). The CDR3 length is 14 residues. Germline lookup yields CDR1 SGHRS and CDR2 YFSETQ. V was trimmed by 1 base and J by 3 bases, leaving 10 bases between them. The CDR3: CASSLQGGHYGYTF. DNA of the CDR3: TGCGCCAGCAGCTTGCAAGGGGGACACTATGGCTACACCTTC.

The rearrangement links TRBV2 to TRBJ1-2; D is unclear. V shed 2 bases and J shed 6 bases, with 7 bases lying between them. CDR3 length equals 12 residues. Germline V gene lookup returns CDR1 SNHLY and CDR2 FYNNEI. CDR3 sequence reads: CASSESADGYTF. The CDR3 nucleotides are TGTGCCAGCAGTGAAAGCGCGGATGGCTACACCTTC.

CDR3: CASSPRGRMDTEAFF. CDR3 DNA sequence: TGTGCCAGTAGTCCCAGGGGTAGGATGGACACTGAAGCTTTCTTT. This chain links TRBV19 with TRBJ1-1, with D tentatively TRBD1 (6 bases). The CDR3 is 15 residues long. Germline CDR1 is LNHDA and CDR2 is SQIVND (reference sequence). Trimming cost V 5 bases and J 3 bases, with 16 bases left between them. The complete variable domain, with remaining parts taken from reference TRBV19 and TRBJ1-1, reads DGGITQSPKYLFRKEGQNVTLSCEQNLNHDAMYWYRQDPGQGLRLIYYSQIVNDFQKGDIAEGYSVSREKKESFPLTVTSAQKNPTAFYLCASSPRGRMDTEAFFGQGTRLTVV.

This clone has more than one count but fewer than ten. The chain is built from TRBV10-3 and TRBJ2-1; 9 nucleotides align to TRBD2. The CDR3 covers 16 residues. The germline gives CDR1 ENHRY, CDR2 SYGVKD. V shed 0 bases and J 2 bases; nucleotides not matched to a gene: 2. The CDR3 coding sequence is TGTGCCATCAGTGAGTCGGCGGGGGGGCCCTACAATGAGCAGTTCTTC. Its protein product is CAISESAGGPYNEQFF.

This clone was picked up one time. A junction end diverges from the germline sequence, so it may reflect a read error. The J gene is TRBJ1-2, the V gene TRBV25-1, with 7 bases fitting TRBD1. Germline V gives CDR1 MGHDK, CDR2 SYGVNS. This CDR3 is 15 amino acids long. CDR3 sequence: CASSPQVGAGGPFLF. The DNA for the CDR3 is TGTGCCAGCAGTCCCCAGGTTGGGGCAGGGGGACCGTTTCTCTTC.

The chain has TRBV5-1 and TRBJ2-5, with D maybe TRBD2 (5 bases). CDR1 and CDR2 (germline): SGHRS, YFSETQ. V was trimmed by 4 bases and J by 4 bases, leaving 17 bases between them. This CDR3 contains 15 residues. CDR3 nucleotides: TGCGCCAGCAGCCCCCGCCCCGCCGAGGGAGAGACCCAGTACTTC. It yields the protein CASSPRPAEGETQYF.

The CDR3 DNA follows: TGTGCCAGTAGTATAGCGCAGGTCGGAACAGATACGCAGTATTTT. Protein: CASSIAQVGTDTQYF. The chain has TRBV19 and TRBJ2-3; D call uncertain. This CDR3 region has 15 residues. Trimming shortened V by 1 base and J by 3 bases, and 11 bases separated the two germline ends. CDR1 is LNHDA, CDR2 SQIVND, per germline (reference sequence).

V gene TRBV21-1 combines with J gene TRBJ2-7; TRBD2 was called by the table and not checked on the DNA. TRBV21-1 counts as a pseudogene. CDR3 length: 15 residues. The CDR3 here is CASSKASRSMYEQYF. DNA of the CDR3: TGTGCCAGCAGCAAGGCTAGCAGATCTATGTACGAGCAGTACTTC.

The chain joins TRBV7-8 to TRBJ1-1; D is ambiguous. V was cut by 4 bases and J by 1 base, with 7 bases left in between. CDR1 and CDR2 (germline): SGHVS, FQNEAQ. This CDR3 region has 13 residues. Written as DNA, the CDR3 is TGTGCCAGCAGCTCGTCACAGAACACTGAAGCTTTCTTT. This translates into CASSSSQNTEAFF.

The chain joins TRBV19 to TRBJ2-1; TRBD2 matches 10 bases. The germline V gene has CDR1 LNHDA and CDR2 SQIVND (reference sequence). The CDR3 covers 15 residues. With V trimmed by 4 bases and J by 1 base, 1 base remained unmatched. For the CDR3, the DNA is TGTGCCAGTAGTAGGACTAGCGGTTCCTACAATGAGCAGTTCTTC. Its translation is CASSRTSGSYNEQFF.

The chain carries TRBV6-5 and TRBJ1-2, with D possibly being TRBD1 (5 bases). The germline V and J ends were trimmed by 5 bases and 4 bases, with 17 bases remaining between them. Germline CDR1 and CDR2: MNHEY and SVGAGI. The CDR3 spans 15 residues. The CDR3 region has the DNA TGTGCCAGCAGTCAGCCGACAGCGGGCCCCTATGGCTACACCTTC. This encodes CASSQPTAGPYGYTF.

This chain uses TRBV24-1 with TRBJ2-3; D may be TRBD1 (6 bases). Between the trimmed V and J ends, which lost 5 bases and 7 bases, there was a span of 24 bases. The germline CDR1 and CDR2 sequences are KGHDR and SFDVKD. CDR3 length: 17 residues. CDR3 bases: TGTGCCACCAGTGCCGGGATACAGGGAAGAAAGGGGAATACGCAGTATTTT. Translated, it gives CATSAGIQGRKGNTQYF.

V and J are TRBV12-5 and TRBJ2-3; tentative D call: TRBD1 (6 bases). CDR3 length equals 16 residues. From germline, CDR1 is LGHNT and CDR2 FRNRAP. V shed 1 base and J shed 4 bases, with 15 bases lying between them. The CDR3 here is CASGLGRDTGADTQYF. The DNA of the CDR3 is TGTGCTAGTGGTTTGGGCCGGGACACTGGTGCAGATACGCAGTATTTT. Full variable domain (missing parts from reference TRBV12-5 and TRBJ2-3): DARVTQTPRHKVTEMGQEVTMRCQPILGHNTVFWYRQTMMQGLELLAYFRNRAPLDDSGMPKDRFSAEMPDATLATLKIQPSEPRDSAVYFCASGLGRDTGADTQYFGPGTRLTVL.

V is TRBV4-1 and J is TRBJ2-7; 9 bases are shared with TRBD2. The CDR3 is made up of 15 amino acids. V lost 4 bases, J lost 2 bases, and 6 bases stayed unmatched. Germline V gene lookup returns CDR1 MGHRA and CDR2 YSYEKL. The CDR3 DNA is TGCGCCAGCAGCCCGAGAGCGGGGGGAACCTACGAGCAGTACTTC. Translated: CASSPRAGGTYEQYF.

This sequence joins TRBV5-1 and TRBJ1-2; the match to TRBD1 covers 11 bases. Germline V gives CDR1 SGHRS, CDR2 YFSETQ. This CDR3 has 16 amino acids. Losses at the gene ends were 3 bases for V and 1 base for J; bases not matched to a gene: 5. CDR3 region: CASSSGTGGINYGYTF. The CDR3 nucleotides read TGCGCCAGCAGCTCCGGGACAGGGGGAATTAACTATGGCTACACCTTC.

In its sample, this clone was seen once. CDR3 coding DNA: TGCGCCAGCAGCCCGGACGGGGCCGAGTCGACCATATATTTT. Protein: CASSPDGAESTIYF. The chain joins TRBV5-1 to TRBJ1-3, with D maybe TRBD1 (5 bases). Trimming shortened V by 4 bases and J by 10 bases, and 18 bases separated the two germline ends. The CDR3 is made up of 14 amino acids. In germline, CDR1 is SGHRS, CDR2 YFSETQ.

This chain connects TRBV7-3 to TRBJ2-7, with D tentatively TRBD2 (6 bases). The germline gives CDR1 SGHTA, CDR2 FQGTGA. This CDR3 comprises 15 residues. V dropped 1 base and J dropped 0 bases, with 10 bases sitting between them. As DNA, the CDR3 is TGTGCCAGCAGCTTAAATTTCGGGAGCTCCTACGAGCAGTACTTC. It specifies CASSLNFGSSYEQYF.

In DNA form, the CDR3 reads TGCGCCAGCAGTCCTACTAGCACCCAAGAGACCCAGTACTTC. Protein: CASSPTSTQETQYF. The J gene is TRBJ2-5, the V gene TRBV5-1, with D perhaps matching TRBD2 (6 bases). The CDR3 has 14 amino acids. V gave up 5 bases and J gave up 1 base, with 12 bases separating them. Germline V CDR1 and CDR2: SGHRS, YFSETQ.

The chain couples TRBV5-6 to TRBJ1-2; D unclear. The V end was cut by 1 base, the J end by 6 bases, with 7 bases between. Germline V CDR1 and CDR2: SGHDT, YYEEEE. The CDR3 is 12 amino acids. The CDR3 bases are TGTGCCAGCAGCTTGCGGGTTGATGGCTACACCTTC. Translating gives CASSLRVDGYTF.

The DNA of the CDR3 is TGTGCCAGCAGCTTAGGCCTAGCGGGTGTCGGGGAGCAGTACTTC. It specifies CASSLGLAGVGEQYF. This sequence joins TRBV7-8 and TRBJ2-7; 8 bases fit TRBD2. The CDR3 covers 15 residues. The germline V gene has CDR1 SGHVS and CDR2 FQNEAQ. Trimming took 1 base from V and 7 from J; bases not matched to a gene: 9.

This rearrangement joins TRBV30 to TRBJ2-5, with D tentatively TRBD1 (6 bases). Germline V gene data show CDR1 as GTSNPN and CDR2 as SVGIG (reference sequence). Between the trimmed V and J ends, which lost 0 bases and 3 bases, there was a span of 8 bases. The CDR3 runs 13 residues. CDR3 region: CAWSVGTKETQYF. CDR3 sequence (DNA): TGTGCCTGGAGTGTCGGGACAAAAGAGACCCAGTACTTC.

Here the CDR3 DNA reads TGTGCCAGCAGCTCCGGGACAGGTTTATCCTATAATTCACCCCTCCACTTT. It is translated as CASSSGTGLSYNSPLHF. The chain links TRBV5-5 to TRBJ1-6, with TRBD1 identical over 8 bases. Per the germline V gene, CDR1 is SGHKS and CDR2 is YYEKEE (reference sequence). This CDR3 has 17 amino acids. V was clipped by 3 bases and J by 1 base; unmatched bases: 6.

The genes are TRBV24-1 and TRBJ2-7, with 8 nucleotides matching TRBD1. With V trimmed by 5 bases and J by 0 bases, 2 bases remained unmatched. Germline V CDR1 and CDR2: KGHDR, SFDVKD. CDR3 length equals 14 residues. CDR3 DNA sequence: TGTGCCACCAGTGCCGGGACAGGCTCCTACGAGCAGTACTTC. This gives the protein CATSAGTGSYEQYF.

This chain connects TRBV28 to TRBJ2-1; 7 bases match TRBD2. This CDR3 has 13 amino acids. The J segment lost 4 bases and the V segment lost 5 bases, leaving 2 bases of the junction unmatched. Germline V gives CDR1 MDHEN, CDR2 SYDVKM. CDR3 nucleotide sequence: TGTGCCAGCAGTCTAGCGGATTACAATGAGCAGTTCTTC. Its translation: CASSLADYNEQFF. The entire variable domain, with the rest obtained from reference TRBV28 and TRBJ2-1, is as follows: DVKVTQSSRYLVKRTGEKVFLECVQDMDHENMFWYRQDPGLGLRLIYFSYDVKMKEKGDIPEGYSVSREKKERFSLILESASTNQTSMYLCASSLADYNEQFFGPGTRLTVL.

The rearrangement uses TRBV19 and TRBJ1-6; 7 bases match TRBD1. V lost 5 bases to trimming and J lost 10 bases; unmatched junction nucleotides: 5. CDR1 is LNHDA, CDR2 SQIVND, per germline (reference sequence). The CDR3 has 13 amino acids. This CDR3 is CASSEGGRSPLHF. CDR3 sequence (DNA): TGTGCCAGTAGTGAAGGGGGCCGGTCACCCCTCCACTTT. Drawing the rest from reference TRBV19 and TRBJ1-6, the complete variable domain is DGGITQSPKYLFRKEGQNVTLSCEQNLNHDAMYWYRQDPGQGLRLIYYSQIVNDFQKGDIAEGYSVSREKKESFPLTVTSAQKNPTAFYLCASSEGGRSPLHFGNGTRLTVT.

V gene TRBV5-1 combines with J gene TRBJ2-7; TRBD1 matches at 7 bases. Losses at the gene ends were 0 bases for V and 3 bases for J; bases not matched to a gene: 6. The CDR3 runs 15 residues. Germline V gene sequence: CDR1 SGHRS, CDR2 YFSETQ. The CDR3 DNA reads as TGCGCCAGCAGCTTGGTTTGGACAGGAAGCTACGAGCAGTACTTC. Translation: CASSLVWTGSYEQYF.

The chain recombines TRBV25-1 with TRBJ2-3; 9 nucleotides match TRBD2. The CDR3 consists of 17 residues. J gave up 5 bases and V 3 bases, and 12 bases lay outside the gene matches. The germline V gene encodes CDR1 MGHDK and CDR2 SYGVNS. Written as DNA, the CDR3 is TGTGCCAGCAGTGACTCCCGGCGGGGGGGCCGGAGAGATACGCAGTATTTT. Protein sequence: CASSDSRRGGRRDTQYF.

This clone was observed a few times. Here the CDR3 DNA reads TGTGCCAGCAGCCTACAGGAGTCGAACACCGGGGAGCTGTTTTTT. Translating it yields CASSLQESNTGELFF. This sequence joins TRBV7-9 and TRBJ2-2; a weak D match, TRBD1 (5 bases). Germline CDR1 is SEHNR and CDR2 is FQNEAQ (reference sequence). The CDR3 is made up of 15 amino acids. The germline V and J ends were trimmed by 5 bases and 0 bases, with 10 bases remaining between them.

The chain has TRBV30 and TRBJ1-1; no firm D call. Germline lookup yields CDR1 GTSNPN and CDR2 SVGIG (reference sequence). Trimming cost V 4 bases and J 6 bases, with 18 bases left between them. This CDR3 region has 14 residues. CDR3 coding DNA: TGTGCCTGGACCCCGATTGGCCAGCGGCCTGAAGCTTTCTTT. Translation gives CAWTPIGQRPEAFF.

This rearrangement joins TRBV21-1 to TRBJ2-4; the table's D call, TRBD2, was not checked against the DNA. TRBV21-1 is given as a pseudogene. This CDR3 contains 19 residues. The CDR3 DNA reads as TGTGCCAGCAGCAAAGCGGGACTAGCGGGGGGGCCGGCCAAAAACATTCAGTACTTC. This gives the protein CASSKAGLAGGPAKNIQYF.